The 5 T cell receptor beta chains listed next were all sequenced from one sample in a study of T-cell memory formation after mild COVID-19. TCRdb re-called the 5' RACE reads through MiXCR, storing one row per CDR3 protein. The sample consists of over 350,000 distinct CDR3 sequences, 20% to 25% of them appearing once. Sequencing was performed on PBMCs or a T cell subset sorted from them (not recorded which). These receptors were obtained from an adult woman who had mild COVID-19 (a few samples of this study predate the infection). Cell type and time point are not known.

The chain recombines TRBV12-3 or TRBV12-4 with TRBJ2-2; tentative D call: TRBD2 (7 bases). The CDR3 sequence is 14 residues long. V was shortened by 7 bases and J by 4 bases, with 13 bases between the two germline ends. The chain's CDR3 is CASTVGGGTGELFF. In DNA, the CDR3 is TGTGCCAGCACTGTAGGGGGGGGCACCGGGGAGCTGTTTTTT.

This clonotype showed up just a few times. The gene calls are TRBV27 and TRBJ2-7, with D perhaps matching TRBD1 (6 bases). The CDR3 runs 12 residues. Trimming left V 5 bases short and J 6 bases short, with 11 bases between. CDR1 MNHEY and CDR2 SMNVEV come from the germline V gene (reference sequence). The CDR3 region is CASSLTGFEQYF. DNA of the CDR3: TGTGCCAGCAGTCTAACAGGGTTCGAGCAGTACTTC.

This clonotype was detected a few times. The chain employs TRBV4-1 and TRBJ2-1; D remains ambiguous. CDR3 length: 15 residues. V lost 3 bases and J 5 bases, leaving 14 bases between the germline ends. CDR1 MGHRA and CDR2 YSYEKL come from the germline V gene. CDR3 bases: TGCGCCAGCAGCCAGTACTCCTTCGCCCACAATGAGCAGTTCTTC. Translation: CASSQYSFAHNEQFF.

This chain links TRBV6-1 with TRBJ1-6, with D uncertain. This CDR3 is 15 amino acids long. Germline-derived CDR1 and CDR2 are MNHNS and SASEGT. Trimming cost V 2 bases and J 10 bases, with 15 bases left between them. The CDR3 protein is CASSEWEGGLSPLHF. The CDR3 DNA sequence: TGTGCCAGCAGTGAATGGGAAGGAGGGTTGTCACCCCTCCACTTT.

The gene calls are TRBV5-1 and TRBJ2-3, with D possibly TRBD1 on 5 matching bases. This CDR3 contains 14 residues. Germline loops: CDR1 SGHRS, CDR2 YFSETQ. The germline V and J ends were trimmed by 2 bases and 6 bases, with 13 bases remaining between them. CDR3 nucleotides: TGCGCCAGCAGCTTACAGGAGTCGTGGGATACGCAGTATTTT. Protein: CASSLQESWDTQYF.